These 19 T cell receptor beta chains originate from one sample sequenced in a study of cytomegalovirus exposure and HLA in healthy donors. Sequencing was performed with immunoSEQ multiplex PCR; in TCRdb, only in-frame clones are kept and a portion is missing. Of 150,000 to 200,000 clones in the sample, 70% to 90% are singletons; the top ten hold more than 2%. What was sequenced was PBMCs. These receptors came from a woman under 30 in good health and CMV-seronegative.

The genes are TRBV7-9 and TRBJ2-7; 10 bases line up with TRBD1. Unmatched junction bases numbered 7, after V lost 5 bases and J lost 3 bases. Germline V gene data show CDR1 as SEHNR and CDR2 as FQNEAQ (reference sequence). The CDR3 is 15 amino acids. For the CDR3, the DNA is TGTGCCAGCAGCGCCCAGGGACAGGGGAACTACGAGCAGTACTTC. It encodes CASSAQGQGNYEQYF. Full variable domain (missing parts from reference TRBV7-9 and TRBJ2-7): DTGVSQNPRHKITKRGQNVTFRCDPISEHNRLYWYRQTLGQGPEFLTYFQNEAQLEKSRLLSDRFSAERPKGSFSTLEIQRTEQGDSAMYLCASSAQGQGNYEQYFGPGTRLTVT.

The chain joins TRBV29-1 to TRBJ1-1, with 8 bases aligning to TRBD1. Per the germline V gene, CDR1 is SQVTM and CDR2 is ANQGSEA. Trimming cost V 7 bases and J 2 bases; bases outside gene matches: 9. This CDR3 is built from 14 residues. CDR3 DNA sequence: TGCAGCGCTGCGGTTCAGGGGGCTAACACTGAAGCTTTCTTT. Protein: CSAAVQGANTEAFF.

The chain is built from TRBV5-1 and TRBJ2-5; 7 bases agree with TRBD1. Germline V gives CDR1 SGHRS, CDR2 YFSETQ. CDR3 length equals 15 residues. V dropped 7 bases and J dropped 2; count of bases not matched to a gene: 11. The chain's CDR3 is CASVGLTGSQETQYF. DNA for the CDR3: TGCGCCAGCGTCGGACTGACAGGGTCGCAAGAGACCCAGTACTTC. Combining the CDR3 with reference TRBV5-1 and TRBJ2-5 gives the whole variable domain KAGVTQTPRYLIKTRGQQVTLSCSPISGHRSVSWYQQTPGQGLQFLFEYFSETQRNKGNFPGRFSGRQFSNSRSEMNVSTLELGDSALYLCASVGLTGSQETQYFGPGTRLLVL.

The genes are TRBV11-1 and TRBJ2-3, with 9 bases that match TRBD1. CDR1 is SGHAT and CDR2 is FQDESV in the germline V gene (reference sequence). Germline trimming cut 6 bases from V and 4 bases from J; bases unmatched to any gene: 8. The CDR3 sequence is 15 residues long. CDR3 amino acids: CASRSGQGRADTQYF. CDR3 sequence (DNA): TGTGCCAGCAGGTCGGGACAGGGTAGGGCAGATACGCAGTATTTT.

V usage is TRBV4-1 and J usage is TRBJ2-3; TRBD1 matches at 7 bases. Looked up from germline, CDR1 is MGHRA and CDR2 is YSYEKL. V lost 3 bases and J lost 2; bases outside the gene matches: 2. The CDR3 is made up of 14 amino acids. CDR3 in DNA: TGCGCCAGCAGCCAGGGACAGACCACAGATACGCAGTATTTT. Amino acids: CASSQGQTTDTQYF.

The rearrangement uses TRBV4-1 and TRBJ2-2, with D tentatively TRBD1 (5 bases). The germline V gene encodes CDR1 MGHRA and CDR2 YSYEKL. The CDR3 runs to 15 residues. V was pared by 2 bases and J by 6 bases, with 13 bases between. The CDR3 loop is CASSQNAGSPGELFF. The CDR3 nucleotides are TGCGCCAGCAGCCAAAACGCAGGGTCCCCCGGGGAGCTGTTTTTT.

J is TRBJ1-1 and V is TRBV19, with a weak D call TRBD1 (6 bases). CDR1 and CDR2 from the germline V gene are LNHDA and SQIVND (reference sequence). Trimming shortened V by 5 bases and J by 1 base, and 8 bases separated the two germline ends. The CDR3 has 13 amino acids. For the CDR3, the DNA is TGTGCCAGTAGTTACAGGGCGAACACTGAAGCTTTCTTT. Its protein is CASSYRANTEAFF.

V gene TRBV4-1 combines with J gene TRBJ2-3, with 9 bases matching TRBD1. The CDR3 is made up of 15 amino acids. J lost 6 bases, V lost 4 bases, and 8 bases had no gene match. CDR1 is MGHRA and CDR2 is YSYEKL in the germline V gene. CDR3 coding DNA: TGCGCCAGCAGCCTCGAGGACAGGGGATGGGATACGCAGTATTTT. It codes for CASSLEDRGWDTQYF.

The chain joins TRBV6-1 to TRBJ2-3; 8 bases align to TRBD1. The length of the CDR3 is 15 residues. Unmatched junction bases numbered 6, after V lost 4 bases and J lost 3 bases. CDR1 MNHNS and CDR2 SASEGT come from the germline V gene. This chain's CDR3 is CASSAARGRTDTQYF. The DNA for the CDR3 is TGTGCCAGCAGTGCTGCCAGGGGGCGTACAGATACGCAGTATTTT.

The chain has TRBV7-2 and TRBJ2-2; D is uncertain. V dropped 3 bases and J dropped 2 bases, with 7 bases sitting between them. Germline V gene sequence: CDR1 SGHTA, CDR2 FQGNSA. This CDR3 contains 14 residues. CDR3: CASSFYINTGELFF. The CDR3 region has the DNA TGTGCCAGCAGCTTTTACATAAACACCGGGGAGCTGTTTTTT.

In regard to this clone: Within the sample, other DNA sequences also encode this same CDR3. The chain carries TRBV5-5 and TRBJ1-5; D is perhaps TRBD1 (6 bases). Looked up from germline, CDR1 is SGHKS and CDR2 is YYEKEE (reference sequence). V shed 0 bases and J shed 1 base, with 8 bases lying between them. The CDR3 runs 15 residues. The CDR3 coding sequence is TGTGCCAGCAGCTTGGAGGGGGGGAGCAATCAGCCCCAGCATTTT. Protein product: CASSLEGGSNQPQHF.

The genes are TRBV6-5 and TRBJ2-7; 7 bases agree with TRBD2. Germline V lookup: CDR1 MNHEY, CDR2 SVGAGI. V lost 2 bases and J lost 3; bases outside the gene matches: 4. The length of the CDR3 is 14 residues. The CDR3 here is CASSYRAGNYEQYF. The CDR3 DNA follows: TGTGCCAGCAGTTACCGAGCGGGAAACTACGAGCAGTACTTC.

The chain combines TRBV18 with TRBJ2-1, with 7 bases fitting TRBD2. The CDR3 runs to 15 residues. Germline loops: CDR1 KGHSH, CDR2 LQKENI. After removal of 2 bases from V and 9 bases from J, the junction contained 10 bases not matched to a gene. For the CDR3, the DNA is TGTGCCAGCTCACCAGCGGGAGTAAGTACGAGTGAGCAGTTCTTC. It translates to CASSPAGVSTSEQFF.

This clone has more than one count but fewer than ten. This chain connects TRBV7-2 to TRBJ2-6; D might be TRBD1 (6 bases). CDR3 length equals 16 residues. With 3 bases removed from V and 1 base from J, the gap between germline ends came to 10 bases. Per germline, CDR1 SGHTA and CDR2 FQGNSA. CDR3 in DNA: TGTGCCAGCAGCTTGAACAGGGTTTCTGGGGCCAACGTCCTGACTTTC. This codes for CASSLNRVSGANVLTF.

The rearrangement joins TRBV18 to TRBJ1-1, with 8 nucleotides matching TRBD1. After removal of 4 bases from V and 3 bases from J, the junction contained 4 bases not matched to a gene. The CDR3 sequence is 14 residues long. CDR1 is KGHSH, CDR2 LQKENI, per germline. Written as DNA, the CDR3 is TGTGCCAGCTCACGAATACAGGGGGACACTGAAGCTTTCTTT. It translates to CASSRIQGDTEAFF.

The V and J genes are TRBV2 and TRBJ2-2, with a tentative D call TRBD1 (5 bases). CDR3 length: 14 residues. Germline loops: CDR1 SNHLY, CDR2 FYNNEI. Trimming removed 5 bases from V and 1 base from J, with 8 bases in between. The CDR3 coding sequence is TGTGCCAGCAGTAGACAGATGAACACCGGGGAGCTGTTTTTT. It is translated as CASSRQMNTGELFF.

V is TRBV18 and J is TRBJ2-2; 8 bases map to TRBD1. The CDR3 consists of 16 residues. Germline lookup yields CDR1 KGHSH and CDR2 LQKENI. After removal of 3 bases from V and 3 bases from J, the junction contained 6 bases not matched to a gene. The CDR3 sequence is CASSPRTGMDTGELFF. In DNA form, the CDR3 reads TGTGCCAGCTCACCGAGGACAGGGATGGACACCGGGGAGCTGTTTTTT.

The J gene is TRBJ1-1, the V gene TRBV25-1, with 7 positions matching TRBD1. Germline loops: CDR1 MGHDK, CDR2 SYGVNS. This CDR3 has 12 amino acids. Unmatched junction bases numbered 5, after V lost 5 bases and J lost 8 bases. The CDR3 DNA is TGTGCCAGCAGTTGGTCACAGGGGGAAGCTTTCTTT. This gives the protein CASSWSQGEAFF.

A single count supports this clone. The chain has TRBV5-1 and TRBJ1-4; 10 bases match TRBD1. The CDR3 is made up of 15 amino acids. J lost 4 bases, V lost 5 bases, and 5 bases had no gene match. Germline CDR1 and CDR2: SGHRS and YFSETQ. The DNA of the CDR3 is TGCGCCAGCAGACGACAGGGGGCGGGTAATGAAAAACTGTTTTTT. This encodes CASRRQGAGNEKLFF.